Listed here are 21 T cell receptor beta chains from one sample, sequenced in a study of T cells in Graves' hyperthyroidism and ophthalmopathy. Researchers took RNA transcripts and amplified the TCR beta CDR3 regions from them. The HTBI primer set drove a first-round RT-PCR of the TCR CDR3. TCRdb called the multiplex PCR reads again in MiXCR, with one record for every CDR3 protein. This table has approximately 700,000 distinct CDR3 sequences, 45% appearing once. Sequences were obtained from peripheral blood or thyroid tissue (not recorded which). The receptors derive from an adult man with Graves' disease, either hyperthyroidism or ophthalmopathy (not recorded which).

This clonotype was picked up one time. The rearrangement joins TRBV29-1 to TRBJ1-6, with a possible D match to TRBD1 (6 bases). V lost 6 bases to trimming and J lost 10 bases, with 13 bases between them. The CDR3 contains 12 residues. Per the germline V gene, CDR1 is SQVTM and CDR2 is ANQGSEA. Here the CDR3 reads CSVRGSRSPLHF. The CDR3 nucleotides read TGCAGCGTCAGGGGCTCGAGGTCACCCCTCCACTTT.

This clonotype came up a few times. The chain links TRBV2 to TRBJ1-1; tentatively, D is TRBD1 (5 bases). The CDR3 spans 13 residues. The ends were cut back, 9 bases at V and 1 base at J, with 12 bases in the middle. The germline gives CDR1 SNHLY, CDR2 FYNNEI. The CDR3 loop is CARSDQGNTEAFF. The DNA for the CDR3 is TGTGCCAGGTCCGACCAGGGGAACACTGAAGCTTTCTTT.

The V gene is TRBV29-1, the J gene TRBJ1-2; D uncertain. V gave up 7 bases and J gave up 9 bases, with 15 bases separating them. From germline, CDR1 is SQVTM and CDR2 ANQGSEA. This CDR3 is built from 11 residues. The DNA for the CDR3 is TGCAGCGGGACCCCGTTATTGAGCTACACCTTC. It is translated as CSGTPLLSYTF.

The V and J genes are TRBV5-1 and TRBJ2-7, with a possible D match to TRBD2 (6 bases). V shed 7 bases and J shed 0 bases, with 20 bases lying between them. Germline CDR1 is SGHRS and CDR2 is YFSETQ. The CDR3 has 16 amino acids. The CDR3 region is CASSQGPLATSYEQYF. The DNA of the CDR3 is TGCGCCAGCTCCCAGGGCCCCCTAGCGACCTCCTACGAGCAGTACTTC.

V and J are TRBV10-3 and TRBJ1-2; 8 nucleotides match TRBD1. V trimming: 11 bases; J trimming: 0 bases; junction bases outside the gene matches: 8. The CDR3 covers 14 residues. Looked up from germline, CDR1 is ENHRY and CDR2 is SYGVKD. CDR3 DNA sequence: TGTGCCGTTGGACAGGGAGACACTAACTATGGCTACACCTTC. The encoded protein is CAVGQGDTNYGYTF.

The chain joins TRBV2 to TRBJ2-7; perhaps TRBD1 as D (5 bases). The V end lost 1 base, the J end lost 9 bases, and 7 bases lay between the germline ends. CDR1 is SNHLY, CDR2 FYNNEI, per germline. CDR3 length: 11 amino acids. DNA for the CDR3: TGTGCCAGCAGTGAAGGGGGCGGGCAGTACTTC. Residues: CASSEGGGQYF.

The rearrangement uses TRBV29-1 and TRBJ1-2, with unresolved D. This CDR3 spans 10 amino acids. The germline gives CDR1 SQVTM, CDR2 ANQGSEA. V was shortened by 8 bases and J by 8 bases, with 12 bases between the two germline ends. Here the CDR3 DNA reads TGCAGCTTGGCTACCTCGGGCTACACCTTC. Its protein product is CSLATSGYTF.

This clonotype was found many times. V usage is TRBV12-3 or TRBV12-4 and J usage is TRBJ1-5; 8 bases line up with TRBD1. This CDR3 is 12 amino acids long. Germline trimming cut 6 bases from V and 15 bases from J; bases unmatched to any gene: 10. For the CDR3, the DNA is TGTGCCAGCAGCCTGGGACAGGCCTTTCGGCATTTT. This sequence encodes CASSLGQAFRHF.

The J gene is TRBJ1-1, the V gene TRBV7-3; D is perhaps TRBD1 (6 bases). Germline CDR1 reads SGHTA; CDR2 reads FQGTGA. The CDR3 consists of 15 residues. V was clipped by 5 bases and J by 0 bases, with 13 bases between them. The DNA of the CDR3 is TGTGCCAGCAGCCCCGGGACAAGCATGAACACTGAAGCTTTCTTT. Translation: CASSPGTSMNTEAFF.

This chain uses TRBV20-1 with TRBJ2-7, with 12 bases lining up with TRBD2. J lost 2 bases, V lost 1 base, and 3 bases had no gene match. Germline CDR1 reads DFQATT; CDR2 reads SNEGSKA (reference sequence). This CDR3 contains 15 residues. The CDR3, as DNA: TGCAGTGCTAGAGCACTAGCGGGGGGTGCCTACGAGCAGTACTTC. Translated, it gives CSARALAGGAYEQYF.

This clonotype was counted many times. The rearrangement links TRBV6-5 to TRBJ1-5; D gene uncertain. The CDR3 spans 14 residues. Germline V gene sequence: CDR1 MNHEY, CDR2 SVGAGI. V was pared by 0 bases and J by 4 bases, with 7 bases between. The CDR3 reads CASSYSTGNQPQHF. CDR3 nucleotides: TGTGCCAGCAGTTACTCCACGGGGAATCAGCCCCAGCATTTT.

The chain has TRBV5-1 and TRBJ1-1; 8 nucleotides match TRBD1. CDR1 and CDR2 (germline): SGHRS, YFSETQ. The CDR3 spans 15 residues. The V and J ends lost 0 bases and 7 bases, in that order; junction bases with no gene match: 8. Written as DNA, the CDR3 is TGCGCCAGCAGCTTGGCCAGGGGGCCTACTCATGAAGCTTTCTTT. Translation: CASSLARGPTHEAFF.

This chain joins TRBV7-2 and TRBJ2-2; D is perhaps TRBD1 or TRBD2 (7 bases each). The CDR3 is 18 amino acids. Germline assignment: CDR1 SGHTA and CDR2 FQGNSA. The V and J ends lost 5 bases and 4 bases respectively, with 23 bases between them. CDR3 amino acids: CASSLDRVPGGLTGELFF. CDR3 bases: TGTGCCAGCAGCCTTGACAGGGTACCGGGAGGACTCACCGGGGAGCTGTTTTTT.

The table lists this clonotype with many counts. CDR3 sequence (DNA): TGTGCCAGCACCATGGGGGACACTTCAGTAGGTGGCTACACCTTC. The encoded protein is CASTMGDTSVGGYTF. The chain employs TRBV6-1 and TRBJ1-2, with a tentative D call TRBD1 (6 bases). CDR1 is MNHNS, CDR2 SASEGT, per germline. V lost 7 bases and J 7 bases, leaving 22 bases between the germline ends. The CDR3 has 15 amino acids.

The CDR3 loop is CASSTGRVGKLSNQPQHF. The CDR3 bases are TGTGCCAGCAGCACGGGACGGGTTGGGAAATTGAGCAATCAGCCCCAGCATTTT. The J gene is TRBJ1-5, the V gene TRBV7-2; weak D call: TRBD1 (5 bases). The length of the CDR3 is 18 residues. Deletions cut 5 bases from V and 1 base from J, with 21 bases between. From germline, CDR1 is SGHTA and CDR2 FQGNSA.

The V gene is TRBV10-3, the J gene TRBJ2-5; D perhaps matches TRBD2 (6 bases). The CDR3 is made up of 16 amino acids. Germline V CDR1 and CDR2: ENHRY, SYGVKD. The V gene lost 6 bases and the J gene lost 5 bases, with 22 bases spanning the gap. The CDR3 region is CAIRKPGEAVGETQYF. CDR3 sequence (DNA): TGTGCCATCAGGAAGCCGGGAGAGGCCGTCGGGGAGACCCAGTACTTC.

This clonotype has at least ten counts. This chain joins TRBV19 and TRBJ2-2, with 8 nucleotides matching TRBD2. There are 14 residues in the CDR3. V was pared by 6 bases and J by 1 base, with 1 base of the junction left unmatched. Germline CDR1 and CDR2: LNHDA and SQIVND (reference sequence). The DNA for the CDR3 is TGTGCCAGTAGCGGGAGGGTGAACACCGGGGAGCTGTTTTTT. It translates to CASSGRVNTGELFF.

Notes on this clonotype: A much larger clone differs by one base, so this may be a read error. This chain uses TRBV29-1 with TRBJ1-1; D is possibly TRBD1 (5 bases). The CDR3 spans 13 residues. Germline lookup yields CDR1 SQVTM and CDR2 ANQGSEA. Trimming left V 7 bases short and J 3 bases short, with 15 bases between. This CDR3 is CSGDTLGDTEAFF. The CDR3 DNA is TGCAGCGGCGACACTTTGGGGGACACTGAAGCTTTCTTT.

This clonotype was seen many times. The genes are TRBV29-1 and TRBJ2-2, with 13 bases matching TRBD2. The CDR3 totals 16 residues. V was pared by 5 bases and J by 7 bases, with 10 bases of the junction left unmatched. Germline V gene sequence: CDR1 SQVTM, CDR2 ANQGSEA. The chain's CDR3 is CSVSGLAGDLDGELFF. The CDR3 DNA reads TGCAGCGTTAGTGGACTAGCGGGAGACCTCGACGGGGAGCTGTTTTTT.

This clonotype showed up just a few times. In DNA form, the CDR3 reads TGTGCCAGCAGCGTAACAGGGGGCACCCCCACCTATAATTCACCCCTCCACTTT. It codes for CASSVTGGTPTYNSPLHF. The chain combines TRBV9 with TRBJ1-6; 9 nucleotides agree with TRBD1. V dropped 1 base and J dropped 2; count of bases not matched to a gene: 7. Germline lookup yields CDR1 SGDLS and CDR2 YYNGEE. The length of the CDR3 is 18 residues.

Note on this clonotype: Since no conserved phenylalanine or tryptophan closes the CDR3, a read error is the likely cause. The J gene is TRBJ2-7, the V gene TRBV2, with D possibly being TRBD2 (6 bases). The CDR3 is 13 amino acids. V was trimmed by 8 bases and J by 3 bases, leaving 14 bases between them. The germline V gene encodes CDR1 SNHLY and CDR2 FYNNEI. The CDR3 loop reads CASLGGNVYEQYL. The CDR3, as DNA: TGTGCCAGCTTAGGAGGGAACGTCTACGAGCAGTACTTA.